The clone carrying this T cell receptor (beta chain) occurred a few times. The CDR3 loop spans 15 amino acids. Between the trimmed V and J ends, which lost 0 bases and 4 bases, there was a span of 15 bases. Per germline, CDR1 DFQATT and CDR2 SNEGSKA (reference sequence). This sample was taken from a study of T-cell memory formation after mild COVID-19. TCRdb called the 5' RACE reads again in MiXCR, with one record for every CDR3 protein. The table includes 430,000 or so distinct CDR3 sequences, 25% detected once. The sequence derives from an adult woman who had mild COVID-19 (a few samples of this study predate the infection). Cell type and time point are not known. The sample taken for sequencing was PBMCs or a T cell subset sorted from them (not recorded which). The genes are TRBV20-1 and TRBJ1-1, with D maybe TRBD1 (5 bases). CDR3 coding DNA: TGCAGTGCTAGAGATCAGCCAGGGAAAGGCACTGAAGCTTTCTTT. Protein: CSARDQPGKGTEAFF.